These 18 T cell receptor beta chains were sequenced from one sample in a study of T cell responses to AZD1222 COVID-19 vaccine. Measured with immunoSEQ multiplex PCR; TCRdb has only the in-frame clones, and not every one. The table lists about 120,000 clones, 85% to 90% of them singletons. This specimen consisted of peripheral blood, obtained on day 0 of AZD1222 vaccination. The receptors shown here come from an adult in good health.

This clone has more than one count but fewer than ten. The V and J genes are TRBV6-2 or TRBV6-3 and TRBJ1-4, with D hard to call. CDR1 MNHEY and CDR2 SVGEGT come from the germline V gene. The CDR3 length is 15 residues. The ends were cut back, 6 bases at V and 0 bases at J, with 11 bases in the middle. The chain's CDR3 is CASSWRSPTNEKLFF. CDR3 DNA sequence: TGTGCCAGCAGCTGGAGATCGCCAACTAATGAAAAACTGTTTTTT.

This chain connects TRBV6-1 to TRBJ2-7; possible D gene TRBD2, 5 bases. Trimming pared 0 bases from V and 0 bases from J, leaving 6 bases between. Per germline, CDR1 MNHNS and CDR2 SASEGT. The CDR3 has 14 amino acids. CDR3 nucleotide sequence: TGTGCCAGCAGTGAAGCCGAGGGCTCCTACGAGCAGTACTTC. This codes for CASSEAEGSYEQYF.

This sequence joins TRBV7-2 and TRBJ1-5; 7 bases align to TRBD1. J gave up 5 bases and V 4 bases, and 11 bases lay outside the gene matches. The CDR3 spans 16 residues. Germline V gene sequence: CDR1 SGHTA, CDR2 FQGNSA. CDR3 in amino acids: CASSYSPGTAYQPQHF. The CDR3 bases are TGTGCCAGCAGCTATAGTCCCGGGACAGCTTATCAGCCCCAGCATTTT.

J is TRBJ2-7 and V is TRBV5-1; a possible D gene is TRBD1 (5 bases). This CDR3 comprises 13 residues. Germline V gene data show CDR1 as SGHRS and CDR2 as YFSETQ. Deletions cut 4 bases from V and 2 bases from J, with 10 bases between. In DNA, the CDR3 is TGCGCCAGCAGCCAGGACAACGCCTACGAGCAGTACTTC. This gives the protein CASSQDNAYEQYF. The full variable domain, rest sourced from reference TRBV5-1 and TRBJ2-7, is KAGVTQTPRYLIKTRGQQVTLSCSPISGHRSVSWYQQTPGQGLQFLFEYFSETQRNKGNFPGRFSGRQFSNSRSEMNVSTLELGDSALYLCASSQDNAYEQYFGPGTRLTVT.

V usage is TRBV14 and J usage is TRBJ2-3; the D call may be TRBD1 or TRBD2 (5 bases each). Germline values: CDR1 SGHDN, CDR2 FVKESK. This CDR3 contains 15 residues. The ends were cut back, 8 bases at V and 4 bases at J, with 19 bases in the middle. Here the CDR3 DNA reads TGTGCCAGCGGACAAGGACTCCTACGGGCAGATACGCAGTATTTT. Its translation is CASGQGLLRADTQYF.

The chain uses TRBV28 and TRBJ1-6, with D possibly matching TRBD1 (5 bases). The CDR3 is made up of 12 amino acids. From germline, CDR1 is MDHEN and CDR2 SYDVKM. V was trimmed by 11 bases and J by 6 bases, leaving 11 bases between them. CDR3 in DNA: TGTGCCTCAGGGTTGGGTAATTCACCCCTCCACTTT. It encodes CASGLGNSPLHF.

This rearrangement joins TRBV7-2 to TRBJ1-2; 10 nucleotides align to TRBD1. V was clipped by 5 bases and J by 8 bases; unmatched bases: 14. In germline, CDR1 is SGHTA, CDR2 FQGNSA. The CDR3 is 16 residues long. The CDR3 is CASSPGGQGVVRGYTF. CDR3 nucleotide sequence: TGTGCCAGCAGCCCTGGAGGACAGGGGGTGGTGAGAGGCTACACCTTC.

The rearrangement uses TRBV28 and TRBJ1-4; D uncertain. CDR3 length equals 13 residues. Germline CDR1 MDHEN, CDR2 SYDVKM. The V end was cut by 3 bases, the J end by 4 bases, with 6 bases between. The CDR3 sequence: CASSLIVNEKLFF. In DNA, the CDR3 is TGTGCCAGCAGTTTGATAGTTAATGAAAAACTGTTTTTT.

CDR3 bases: TGTGCCAGCAGCTTCTTAGCGGGAGGATCCTACAATGAGCAGTTCTTC. Its protein is CASSFLAGGSYNEQFF. The chain links TRBV5-6 to TRBJ2-1, with 10 nucleotides matching TRBD2. V shed 2 bases and J 1 base; nucleotides not matched to a gene: 3. From germline, CDR1 is SGHDT and CDR2 YYEEEE. The length of the CDR3 is 16 residues.

The chain recombines TRBV7-9 with TRBJ2-3, with D possibly TRBD2 on 7 matching bases. V was cut by 3 bases and J by 4 bases, with 20 bases left in between. Germline loops: CDR1 SEHNR, CDR2 FQNEAQ (reference sequence). This CDR3 has 17 residues. CDR3 sequence: CASSFAGAGLGADTQYF. The CDR3 DNA reads as TGTGCCAGCAGCTTTGCGGGGGCCGGCCTCGGCGCAGATACGCAGTATTTT.

The chain employs TRBV5-4 and TRBJ1-1; 8 nucleotides line up with TRBD1. CDR1 is SGHNT, CDR2 YYREEE, per germline (reference sequence). Trimming cost V 0 bases and J 6 bases; bases outside gene matches: 7. The CDR3 runs to 15 residues. The CDR3 bases are TGTGCCAGCAGCTTGGGCCGGACAGGGTCTTCTGAAGCTTTCTTT. It yields the protein CASSLGRTGSSEAFF.

The V call is TRBV7-2, the J call TRBJ2-7; 9 nucleotides align to TRBD2. Germline CDR1 reads SGHTA; CDR2 reads FQGNSA. This CDR3 contains 16 residues. Losses at the gene ends were 6 bases for V and 6 bases for J; bases not matched to a gene: 15. CDR3 protein: CASSGREGLALSEQYF. CDR3 DNA: TGTGCCAGCAGTGGTCGCGAAGGACTAGCGCTTAGCGAGCAGTACTTC. Drawing the rest from reference TRBV7-2 and TRBJ2-7, the complete variable domain is GAGVSQSPSNKVTEKGKDVELRCDPISGHTALYWYRQSLGQGLEFLIYFQGNSAPDKSGLPSDRFSAERTGGSVSTLTIQRTQQEDSAVYLCASSGREGLALSEQYFGPGTRLTVT.

The CDR3: CASSVLQGSYEQYF. The CDR3 nucleotides read TGCGCCAGCAGCGTGCTCCAGGGTTCCTACGAGCAGTACTTC. The V call is TRBV5-1, the J call TRBJ2-7; maybe TRBD1 (5 bases). The CDR3 consists of 14 residues. Between the trimmed V and J ends, which lost 4 bases and 1 base, there was a span of 12 bases. From germline, CDR1 is SGHRS and CDR2 YFSETQ.

V usage is TRBV6-4 and J usage is TRBJ1-5; possible D gene TRBD1, 5 bases. V was shortened by 3 bases and J by 5 bases, with 20 bases between the two germline ends. The germline CDR1 and CDR2 sequences are MRHNA and SNTAGT. CDR3 length: 17 residues. CDR3 amino acids: CASSESWQGFKYQPQHF. CDR3 nucleotides: TGTGCCAGCAGTGAATCCTGGCAGGGATTCAAGTATCAGCCCCAGCATTTT.

There are a few counts of this clone. The chain links TRBV19 to TRBJ1-1; perhaps TRBD1 as D (5 bases). Trimming took 3 bases from V and 1 from J, leaving 12 bases between them. CDR3 length: 15 residues. Germline V gives CDR1 LNHDA, CDR2 SQIVND (reference sequence). DNA for the CDR3: TGTGCCAGTAGTATGGTAGGGGATACGAACACTGAAGCTTTCTTT. Translating gives CASSMVGDTNTEAFF.

The V gene is TRBV28, the J gene TRBJ1-2; a weak D match, TRBD1 (5 bases). The CDR3 has 17 residues. Trimming left V 6 bases short and J 5 bases short, with 25 bases between. Per the germline V gene, CDR1 is MDHEN and CDR2 is SYDVKM. CDR3: CASSPIVVGVVGYGYTF. Here the CDR3 DNA reads TGTGCCAGCAGCCCCATTGTGGTAGGGGTTGTTGGGTATGGCTACACCTTC.

This clone was counted a single time. This chain joins TRBV2 and TRBJ1-3, with D maybe TRBD1 (6 bases). Trimming pared 8 bases from V and 2 bases from J, leaving 13 bases between. CDR1 is SNHLY, CDR2 FYNNEI, per germline. This CDR3 contains 14 residues. CDR3 amino acids: CASRDNRAGNTIYF. CDR3 DNA: TGTGCCAGCCGGGACAACAGGGCTGGAAACACCATATATTTT.

In DNA form, the CDR3 reads TGTGCCAGCAGCTTAGATTACGGGGGTACAGATACGCAGTATTTT. This codes for CASSLDYGGTDTQYF. The rearrangement links TRBV11-2 to TRBJ2-3, with D possibly matching TRBD2 (6 bases). The V end was cut by 0 bases, the J end by 3 bases, with 10 bases between. This CDR3 spans 15 amino acids. CDR1 SGHAT and CDR2 FQNNGV come from the germline V gene.